The next 23 T cell receptor beta chains were all read from a single sample in a study of T cell responses to AZD1222 COVID-19 vaccine (dated by TCRdb to the early 2020s). The time point label on this specimen signifies: about 28 days (+/-7) after the second vaccine dose. Library creation used the immunoSEQ multiplex PCR assay. TCRdb stores this immuneACCESS table with in-frame sequences only. Part of the clones is absent; in the studies checked, under half of the shortfall reflects unresolved V genes, and no reason is known for the rest. The sample includes 90,000 or so clones, with roughly nine tenths observed a single time. The ten largest make up about 5.2% of the sample. This material consisted of peripheral blood, taken 28 days after the second AZD1222 dose. The receptor source for this set is an adult who received the AZD1222 COVID-19 vaccine.

This chain joins TRBV18 and TRBJ2-3, with 16 nucleotides matching TRBD2. The V gene end was trimmed by 0 bases and the J gene end by 2 bases; junction bases not matched to a gene: 5. Germline V lookup: CDR1 KGHSH, CDR2 LQKENI. This CDR3 spans 19 amino acids. CDR3 in amino acids: CASSPPGLAGGPLTDTQYF. The CDR3 DNA follows: TGTGCCAGCTCACCACCGGGACTAGCGGGGGGGCCTCTCACAGATACGCAGTATTTT.

V usage is TRBV7-8 and J usage is TRBJ1-4; no reliable D call. Between the trimmed V and J ends, which lost 5 bases and 0 bases, there was a span of 7 bases. CDR3 size: 14 residues. Germline loops: CDR1 SGHVS, CDR2 FQNEAQ. The chain's CDR3 is CASSQVATNEKLFF. CDR3 coding DNA: TGTGCCAGCAGCCAAGTTGCAACTAATGAAAAACTGTTTTTT.

This clone was seen only once. This chain joins TRBV7-9 and TRBJ2-2; D is uncertain. Germline V CDR1 and CDR2: SEHNR, FQNEAQ (reference sequence). V gave up 5 bases and J gave up 4 bases, with 8 bases separating them. This CDR3 contains 13 residues. The CDR3 DNA reads as TGTGCCAGCAGCGCACATAGCACCGGGGAGCTGTTTTTT. Its protein is CASSAHSTGELFF.

The chain carries TRBV18 and TRBJ1-4; 9 nucleotides match TRBD1. Per the germline V gene, CDR1 is KGHSH and CDR2 is LQKENI. V lost 4 bases and J lost 7; bases outside the gene matches: 4. CDR3 size: 14 residues. The CDR3 protein is CASSLGTGSEKLFF. Here the CDR3 DNA reads TGTGCCAGCTCACTCGGGACAGGGAGTGAAAAACTGTTTTTT.

This clone has just one count. The genes are TRBV24-1 and TRBJ2-5; 8 positions match TRBD2. The V segment lost 0 bases and the J segment 2 bases; nucleotides outside the gene matches: 7. Germline values: CDR1 KGHDR, CDR2 SFDVKD. This CDR3 is 17 amino acids long. CDR3 bases: TGTGCCACCAGTGATTTGAACGGGGGGGCCGGACAAGAGACCCAGTACTTC. It codes for CATSDLNGGAGQETQYF.

This chain uses TRBV20-1 with TRBJ1-2; no clear D gene. From germline, CDR1 is DFQATT and CDR2 SNEGSKA (reference sequence). Trimming took off 3 bases at V and 8 bases at J, with 16 bases between the two ends. This CDR3 contains 13 residues. The CDR3 sequence is CSASLDSAWGYTF. The CDR3 bases are TGCAGTGCTAGTTTAGACTCAGCTTGGGGCTACACCTTC.

The chain couples TRBV29-1 to TRBJ1-3; unclear D gene. V gave up 0 bases and J gave up 1 base, with 13 bases separating them. The length of the CDR3 is 16 residues. Germline V gene data show CDR1 as SQVTM and CDR2 as ANQGSEA. In DNA form, the CDR3 reads TGCAGCGTTGAAGACGCGACCAAAATTTCTGGAAACACCATATATTTT. Translation gives CSVEDATKISGNTIYF.

The chain has TRBV3-1 (or the pseudogene TRBV3-2) and TRBJ1-1; D call uncertain. Trimming shortened V by 1 base and J by 1 base, and 4 bases separated the two germline ends. The CDR3 spans 13 residues. The germline V gene has CDR1 LGHDT and CDR2 YNNKEL (reference sequence). This chain's CDR3 is CASSQVANTEAFF. The CDR3 DNA reads TGTGCCAGCAGCCAAGTAGCGAACACTGAAGCTTTCTTT.

The chain carries TRBV4-1 and TRBJ1-1; D possibly corresponds to TRBD1 (5 bases). Looked up from germline, CDR1 is MGHRA and CDR2 is YSYEKL. CDR3 length equals 15 residues. Trimming pared 4 bases from V and 6 bases from J, leaving 18 bases between. CDR3 sequence reads: CASSPRVGDVPEAFF. The CDR3 nucleotides are TGCGCCAGCAGCCCCAGGGTTGGAGACGTCCCTGAAGCTTTCTTT.

V gene TRBV6-2 or TRBV6-3 combines with J gene TRBJ2-7; 10 bases line up with TRBD1. CDR1 is MNHEY and CDR2 is SVGEGT in the germline V gene. The CDR3 totals 13 residues. Trimming removed 4 bases from V and 5 bases from J; junction bases left unmatched: 2. The CDR3, as DNA: TGTGCCAGCAGTTGGGACAGGGGTCACGAGCAGTACTTC. Residues: CASSWDRGHEQYF.

The chain couples TRBV14 to TRBJ1-4, with a possible D match to TRBD1 (6 bases). V was cut by 4 bases and J by 6 bases, with 12 bases left in between. Germline V CDR1 and CDR2: SGHDN, FVKESK. The CDR3 covers 14 residues. The CDR3 coding sequence is TGTGCCAGCAGCCCCCCAGGGGCGTATGAAAAACTGTTTTTT. It translates to CASSPPGAYEKLFF.

The chain couples TRBV7-9 to TRBJ2-5, with unresolved D. This CDR3 has 14 residues. Trimming shortened V by 5 bases and J by 0 bases, and 10 bases separated the two germline ends. From germline, CDR1 is SEHNR and CDR2 FQNEAQ (reference sequence). The CDR3 loop reads CASSPGPYQETQYF. The DNA for the CDR3 is TGTGCCAGCAGCCCCGGACCGTACCAAGAGACCCAGTACTTC.

This clone was observed once. For the CDR3, the DNA is TGTGCCAGCAGCTGGAGGGACAGGGTAAGCGGCTACACCTTC. This gives the protein CASSWRDRVSGYTF. The chain employs TRBV5-8 and TRBJ1-2, with 9 bases identical to TRBD1. Germline assignment: CDR1 SGHTS and CDR2 YDEGEE. This CDR3 spans 14 amino acids. J lost 8 bases, V lost 3 bases, and 8 bases had no gene match.

The chain uses TRBV27 and TRBJ1-1; possible D gene TRBD1, 5 bases. This CDR3 has 14 amino acids. Germline V gene data show CDR1 as MNHEY and CDR2 as SMNVEV (reference sequence). Trimming shortened V by 7 bases and J by 0 bases, and 12 bases separated the two germline ends. CDR3 nucleotides: TGTGCCAGCACGATGGGGGGACTGAACACTGAAGCTTTCTTT. This encodes CASTMGGLNTEAFF.

The gene calls are TRBV10-3 and TRBJ1-1; 8 bases fit TRBD1. Germline V gene data show CDR1 as ENHRY and CDR2 as SYGVKD. The CDR3 consists of 18 residues. Germline trimming cut 2 bases from V and 2 bases from J; bases unmatched to any gene: 13. The CDR3 DNA follows: TGTGCCATCAGTGAGCCGGGGCAGGGGGCTGCGGAAAACACTGAAGCTTTCTTT. Its translation is CAISEPGQGAAENTEAFF.

This sequence joins TRBV28 and TRBJ2-7; D is uncertain. Trimming left V 6 bases short and J 0 bases short, with 6 bases between. The length of the CDR3 is 12 residues. The germline V gene encodes CDR1 MDHEN and CDR2 SYDVKM. The CDR3 region is CASSKSSYEQYV. The CDR3 DNA sequence: TGTGCCAGCAGCAAGAGCTCCTACGAGCAGTACGTC.

The chain recombines TRBV3-1 (or the pseudogene TRBV3-2) with TRBJ1-6; 7 nucleotides align to TRBD1. Trimming at V came to 3 bases and at J to 7 bases, leaving 3 bases not matched to a gene. Germline V gives CDR1 LGHDT, CDR2 YNNKEL (reference sequence). The CDR3 spans 14 residues. The CDR3: CASSQTGPNSPLHF. CDR3 nucleotides: TGTGCCAGCAGCCAGACAGGGCCGAATTCACCCCTCCACTTT.

The chain is built from TRBV5-1 and TRBJ2-5; no reliable D call. The CDR3 sequence is 13 residues long. In germline, CDR1 is SGHRS, CDR2 YFSETQ. Between the trimmed V and J ends, which lost 5 bases and 2 bases, there was a span of 10 bases. The CDR3 protein is CASSDQSQETQYF. As DNA, the CDR3 is TGCGCCAGCAGTGATCAGAGTCAAGAGACCCAGTACTTC.

The chain couples TRBV19 to TRBJ2-5; 12 bases line up with TRBD2. The CDR3 extends over 17 amino acids. Germline CDR1 reads LNHDA; CDR2 reads SQIVND (reference sequence). V lost 6 bases to trimming and J lost 2 bases; unmatched junction nucleotides: 10. The CDR3 here is CASRPNPSGGDQETQYF. CDR3 bases: TGTGCCAGTAGGCCAAACCCTAGCGGGGGGGATCAAGAGACCCAGTACTTC.

The J gene is TRBJ2-5, the V gene TRBV10-3, with D tentatively TRBD1 (5 bases). Deletions cut 0 bases from V and 1 base from J, with 12 bases between. From germline, CDR1 is ENHRY and CDR2 SYGVKD. CDR3 size: 16 residues. The CDR3 nucleotides read TGTGCCATCAGTGAGTCTGGGGCAGGCAGCCAAGAGACCCAGTACTTC. Amino acids: CAISESGAGSQETQYF.

DNA for the CDR3: TGTGCCAGCAGCTTGGGGCTAGCGGGGGGGCCGGACGAGCAGTACGTC. This translates into CASSLGLAGGPDEQYV. The chain employs TRBV5-5 and TRBJ2-7, with 12 nucleotides matching TRBD2. CDR1 and CDR2 (germline): SGHKS, YYEKEE (reference sequence). This CDR3 spans 16 amino acids. V dropped 0 bases and J dropped 5; count of bases not matched to a gene: 6.

The rearrangement joins TRBV5-1 to TRBJ2-1; D not resolved. Germline V gene sequence: CDR1 SGHRS, CDR2 YFSETQ. The CDR3 contains 13 residues. V lost 0 bases to trimming and J lost 4 bases, with 5 bases between them. In DNA form, the CDR3 reads TGCGCCAGCAGCTTGGGGTCATACAATGAGCAGTTCTTC. Its translation: CASSLGSYNEQFF.

This clone was found once. The gene calls are TRBV6-5 and TRBJ1-4; D gene uncertain. CDR1 and CDR2 from the germline V gene are MNHEY and SVGAGI. Trimming took 3 bases from V and 0 from J, leaving 11 bases between them. The CDR3 consists of 16 residues. The DNA of the CDR3 is TGTGCCAGCAGTTATCGTCAGGCGGCAACTAATGAAAAACTGTTTTTT. It encodes CASSYRQAATNEKLFF.